The rows below give T cell receptor beta chains drawn from one sample of a study of blood T cell repertoires in COVID-19. Using immunoSEQ multiplex PCR, the repertoire was profiled, and TCRdb retains in-frame clones only, with some absent. The sample contains around 230,000 clones, roughly four fifths of which appear only once. The specimen sequenced was PBMCs or T cells enriched from blood (not recorded which). All receptors come from a man aged 35 to 55 who had recovered from COVID-19. Each CDR3 is given with its conserved first and last residue. D genes are given only for firm matches. A row's size may be missing; if present it is once, few, many or a size class.

j_gene: TRBJ2-2
abundance: few
d_gene: TRBD1
v_gene: TRBV2
CDR3nt: TGTGCCAGCAGTTTATATACAGGGGGTTTGGTCACCGGGGAGCTGTTTTTT
CDR3aa: CASSLYTGGLVTGELFF

j_gene: TRBJ2-5
abundance: .
d_gene: .
v_gene: TRBV11-2
CDR3nt: TGTGCCAGCAGCTTATTTGGCGGTCACCAAGAGACCCAGTACTTC
CDR3aa: CASSLFGGHQETQYF

j_gene: TRBJ2-7
abundance: .
d_gene: TRBD2
v_gene: TRBV5-1
CDR3nt: TGCGCCAGCAGCTTGGTGAGTACTAGCGGGACCTCCTACGAGCAGTACTTC
CDR3aa: CASSLVSTSGTSYEQYF

j_gene: TRBJ2-1
abundance: .
d_gene: TRBD2
v_gene: TRBV7-9
CDR3nt: TGTGCCAGCAGCTTACGGACTAGCGGGTTGAATGAGCAGTTCTTC
CDR3aa: CASSLRTSGLNEQFF

j_gene: TRBJ2-4
abundance: .
d_gene: .
v_gene: TRBV27
CDR3nt: TGTGCCAGCAGTTTATTCGGGGCAGGGGCAGCCAAAAACATTCAGTACTTC
CDR3aa: CASSLFGAGAAKNIQYF

j_gene: TRBJ2-7
abundance: .
d_gene: .
v_gene: TRBV5-1
CDR3nt: TGCGCCAGCAGCTGGCTGGGGGCGTACAGCTCCTACGAGCAGTACTTC
CDR3aa: CASSWLGAYSSYEQYF

j_gene: TRBJ2-2
abundance: .
d_gene: .
v_gene: TRBV27
CDR3nt: TGTGCCAGCACCCTCGTGGGGGCCCCAAACACCGGGGAGCTGTTTTTT
CDR3aa: CASTLVGAPNTGELFF

j_gene: TRBJ1-4
abundance: .
d_gene: TRBD1
v_gene: TRBV29-1
CDR3nt: TGCAGCGTTGGAAGCAGGGGGACGACTAATGAAAAACTGTTTTTT
CDR3aa: CSVGSRGTTNEKLFF

j_gene: TRBJ1-2
abundance: .
d_gene: TRBD1
v_gene: TRBV6-5
CDR3nt: TGTGCCAGCAACTCCAGGGGGCGGAGCTATGGCTACACCTTC
CDR3aa: CASNSRGRSYGYTF

j_gene: TRBJ1-4
abundance: .
d_gene: .
v_gene: TRBV19
CDR3nt: TGTGCCAGTAGTATTCCGCGGGCTTATAATGAAAAACTGTTTTTT
CDR3aa: CASSIPRAYNEKLFF

j_gene: TRBJ1-1
abundance: .
d_gene: .
v_gene: TRBV7-3
CDR3nt: TGTGCCAGCAGCTTATTTGGAGGGACCAACACTGAAGCTTTCTTT
CDR3aa: CASSLFGGTNTEAFF

j_gene: TRBJ2-3
abundance: .
d_gene: TRBD2
v_gene: TRBV6-5
CDR3nt: TGTGCCAGCAGTTACAAGGCGGGGGTCACAGATACGCAGTATTTT
CDR3aa: CASSYKAGVTDTQYF

j_gene: TRBJ2-7
abundance: .
d_gene: .
v_gene: TRBV21-1
CDR3nt: TGTGCCAGCAGCAAAAAACATCCAGGGGGCAATCCTAGCGAGCAGTACTTC
CDR3aa: CASSKKHPGGNPSEQYF

j_gene: TRBJ2-7
abundance: .
d_gene: TRBD1
v_gene: TRBV7-2
CDR3nt: TGTGCCAGCAGCGCTCCTAGGGGACAGCTTTACGAGCAGTACTTC
CDR3aa: CASSAPRGQLYEQYF

j_gene: TRBJ1-2
abundance: .
d_gene: .
v_gene: TRBV4-1
CDR3nt: TGCGCCAGCAGCCACAATGGGAGGGAGCGGGGCTACACCTTC
CDR3aa: CASSHNGRERGYTF

j_gene: TRBJ1-6
abundance: .
d_gene: .
v_gene: TRBV11-2
CDR3nt: TGTGCCAGCAGCTTAGTGGAGACCAATAATTCACCCCTCCACTTT
CDR3aa: CASSLVETNNSPLHF

j_gene: TRBJ2-1
abundance: once
d_gene: .
v_gene: TRBV18
CDR3nt: TGTGCCAGTTCCGGGACTGTCAATGAGCAGTTCTTC
CDR3aa: CASSGTVNEQFF

j_gene: TRBJ2-7
abundance: few
d_gene: TRBD1
v_gene: TRBV11-2
CDR3nt: TGTGCCAGCAGCCCCGACAGGGGTGGTGAGCAGTACTTC
CDR3aa: CASSPDRGGEQYF

j_gene: TRBJ1-1
abundance: .
d_gene: .
v_gene: TRBV18
CDR3nt: TGTGCCAGCTCACCTCACCCGACAGATAACACTGAAGCTTTCTTT
CDR3aa: CASSPHPTDNTEAFF

j_gene: TRBJ2-5
abundance: .
d_gene: .
v_gene: TRBV3-1/TRBV3-2
CDR3nt: TGTGCCAGCAGCCAAGATGGACAGACCCAAGAGACCCAGTACTTC
CDR3aa: CASSQDGQTQETQYF

j_gene: TRBJ1-3
abundance: .
d_gene: TRBD1
v_gene: TRBV13
CDR3nt: TGTGCCAGCAGCTTAAGGACAGGGCTATCTGGAAACACCATATATTTT
CDR3aa: CASSLRTGLSGNTIYF

j_gene: TRBJ1-3
abundance: .
d_gene: TRBD1
v_gene: TRBV6-5
CDR3nt: TGTGCCAGCAGTCCCCGACAGGGAGTAGGAAACACCATATATTTT
CDR3aa: CASSPRQGVGNTIYF

j_gene: TRBJ1-2
abundance: .
d_gene: .
v_gene: TRBV19
CDR3nt: TGTGCCAGTAATGGGGGGTCACACTATGGCTACACCTTC
CDR3aa: CASNGGSHYGYTF

j_gene: TRBJ1-5
abundance: .
d_gene: TRBD1
v_gene: TRBV19
CDR3nt: TGTGCCAGTAGTATCACGGGACAGCGTAGCAATCAGCCCCAGCATTTT
CDR3aa: CASSITGQRSNQPQHF

j_gene: TRBJ1-1
abundance: .
d_gene: .
v_gene: TRBV7-2
CDR3nt: TGTGCCAGCAGCCCTAGTCTGATGAACACTGAAGCTTTCTTT
CDR3aa: CASSPSLMNTEAFF

j_gene: TRBJ2-1
abundance: .
d_gene: TRBD2
v_gene: TRBV18
CDR3nt: TGTGCCAGCTCACCAGGAGGGACAGGGACTAGCGGGAGCAGTGAGCAGTTCTTC
CDR3aa: CASSPGGTGTSGSSEQFF

j_gene: TRBJ1-6
abundance: .
d_gene: .
v_gene: TRBV7-9
CDR3nt: TGTGCCAGCAGCTTCCTCTATTCACCCCTCCACTTT
CDR3aa: CASSFLYSPLHF

j_gene: TRBJ1-4
abundance: .
d_gene: .
v_gene: TRBV6-5
CDR3nt: TGTGCCAGCAGTTACAGCAGGGATGAAAAACTGTTTTTT
CDR3aa: CASSYSRDEKLFF

j_gene: TRBJ2-7
abundance: .
d_gene: .
v_gene: TRBV10-3
CDR3nt: TGTGCCATCAGTGACCTCAGGGCGTACGAGCAGTACTTC
CDR3aa: CAISDLRAYEQYF

j_gene: TRBJ2-2
abundance: .
d_gene: TRBD2
v_gene: TRBV5-1
CDR3nt: TGCGCCAGCAGCTTGGTATTTCTAGCGGGATCCAACACCGGGGAGCTGTTTTTT
CDR3aa: CASSLVFLAGSNTGELFF

j_gene: TRBJ1-6
abundance: .
d_gene: TRBD1
v_gene: TRBV27
CDR3nt: TGTGCCAGCGGGAATGACAGGGGTAATTCACCCCTCCACTTT
CDR3aa: CASGNDRGNSPLHF

j_gene: TRBJ1-1
abundance: .
d_gene: .
v_gene: TRBV9
CDR3nt: TGTGCCAGCAGCCTCTCGGGGCGGGGGAACACTGAAGCTTTCTTT
CDR3aa: CASSLSGRGNTEAFF

j_gene: TRBJ1-3
abundance: .
d_gene: .
v_gene: TRBV18
CDR3nt: TGTGCCAGCTCACGGGTCGGAAGACAGAGCTCTGGAAACACCATATATTTT
CDR3aa: CASSRVGRQSSGNTIYF

j_gene: TRBJ2-5
abundance: .
d_gene: .
v_gene: TRBV18
CDR3nt: TGTGCCAGCTCACCTTCAAGTTCGCGTTCGGAGACCCAGTACTTC
CDR3aa: CASSPSSSRSETQYF

j_gene: TRBJ2-7
abundance: .
d_gene: .
v_gene: TRBV12-5
CDR3nt: TGTGCTAGTGGTTCCCCAGTGAGAGGGGAGCAGTACTTC
CDR3aa: CASGSPVRGEQYF

j_gene: TRBJ1-2
abundance: .
d_gene: .
v_gene: TRBV15
CDR3nt: TGTGCCACCAGCACCATAGGCAGGGGAGGGTTTGGCTACACCTTC
CDR3aa: CATSTIGRGGFGYTF

j_gene: TRBJ1-6
abundance: .
d_gene: TRBD1
v_gene: TRBV19
CDR3nt: TGTGCCAGTACCCCGGGACAGGGTAGAGAGTCACCCCTCCACTTT
CDR3aa: CASTPGQGRESPLHF

j_gene: TRBJ1-1
abundance: few
d_gene: .
v_gene: TRBV19
CDR3nt: TGTGCCAGTAGTATGGTGGTAGCGCTTGAAGCTTTCTTT
CDR3aa: CASSMVVALEAFF

j_gene: TRBJ2-3
abundance: .
d_gene: .
v_gene: TRBV15
CDR3nt: TGTGCCACCAGCGCCGAGGGGGGGAAACTCACAGATACGCAGTATTTT
CDR3aa: CATSAEGGKLTDTQYF

j_gene: TRBJ1-1
abundance: .
d_gene: TRBD1
v_gene: TRBV30
CDR3nt: TGTGCCTGGAGTGTTAACAGGGGCACTGAAGCTTTCTTT
CDR3aa: CAWSVNRGTEAFF

j_gene: TRBJ1-1
abundance: .
d_gene: .
v_gene: TRBV4-1
CDR3nt: TGCGCCAGCAGGCTAGGACTGGCGAACACTGAAGCTTTCTTT
CDR3aa: CASRLGLANTEAFF

j_gene: TRBJ1-2
abundance: .
d_gene: .
v_gene: TRBV5-1
CDR3nt: TGCGCCAGCAGTCCAGAAATTAACTATGGCTACACCTTC
CDR3aa: CASSPEINYGYTF

j_gene: TRBJ1-5
abundance: .
d_gene: TRBD1
v_gene: TRBV7-6
CDR3nt: TGTGCCAGCAGCTCCGGGACAGGGATCAATCAGCCCCAGCATTTT
CDR3aa: CASSSGTGINQPQHF

j_gene: TRBJ2-3
abundance: .
d_gene: TRBD1
v_gene: TRBV18
CDR3nt: TGTGCCAGCTCGCGACAGGGCTTCACAGATACGCAGTATTTT
CDR3aa: CASSRQGFTDTQYF

j_gene: TRBJ1-5
abundance: .
d_gene: .
v_gene: TRBV6-5
CDR3nt: TGTGCCAGCAGCCGGGACTTATCTCAGCCCCAGCATTTT
CDR3aa: CASSRDLSQPQHF

j_gene: TRBJ2-2
abundance: once
d_gene: .
v_gene: TRBV2
CDR3nt: TGTGCCAGCAGTGACGGGAGCGCGAACACCGGGGAGCTGTTTTTT
CDR3aa: CASSDGSANTGELFF

j_gene: TRBJ2-1
abundance: .
d_gene: .
v_gene: TRBV6-5
CDR3nt: TGTGCCAGCAGTTTTGAAGGGGGCTCCTACAATGAGCAGTTCTTC
CDR3aa: CASSFEGGSYNEQFF

j_gene: TRBJ1-1
abundance: .
d_gene: TRBD1
v_gene: TRBV6-2/TRBV6-3
CDR3nt: TGTGCCAGCAGTTCGATGGGCAGGGGGATAATGAACACTGAAGCTTTCTTT
CDR3aa: CASSSMGRGIMNTEAFF

j_gene: TRBJ1-2
abundance: .
d_gene: .
v_gene: TRBV24-1
CDR3nt: TGTGCCACCAGTTCGCAGGTTCCGTTTGGCTACACCTTC
CDR3aa: CATSSQVPFGYTF

j_gene: TRBJ1-2
abundance: .
d_gene: .
v_gene: TRBV5-1
CDR3nt: TGCGCCAGCAGCTTGGGGAGAAAGGGGTATGGCTACACCTTC
CDR3aa: CASSLGRKGYGYTF